The rows below give T cell receptor beta chains drawn from one sample of a study of shared clonotypes between healthy human individuals. Some clones are missing from TCRdb's copy, which holds only in-frame ones; the method was immunoSEQ multiplex PCR. Here the sample spans a few million clones, 93% being singletons. Material for sequencing was naive CD8+ T cells from PBMCs. The receptor set was obtained from a man between 18 and 29 years old in good health. Some clones in this sample may be carry-over from other donors' samples. CDR3s include the opening cysteine and the closing phenylalanine or tryptophan. The D gene is left open where the match is weak. Clone size is stated in some rows and not others, as once, few, many or a class when expanded.

NA	NA	TRBV28	13	TRBJ2-3	TGTGCCAGTTGGGGGGTCGGGGCAGATACGCAGTATTTT	CASWGVGADTQYF
NA	NA	TRBV7-9	15	TRBJ1-4	TGTGCCAGCAGCCTTGTACTCCAGGGAGCTGAAAAACTGTTTTTT	CASSLVLQGAEKLFF
NA	NA	TRBV11-2	13	TRBJ1-1	TGTGCCAGCATGGCCCCAATGAACACTGAAGCTTTCTTT	CASMAPMNTEAFF
NA	TRBD2	TRBV5-6	16	TRBJ2-2	TGTGCCAGCACATCTTTAGCGGGATGGAACACCGGGGAGCTGTTTTTT	CASTSLAGWNTGELFF
NA	TRBD1	TRBV5-6	14	TRBJ2-7	TGTGCCAGCAGCTTGGTTCAGGGGGCCTACGAGCAGTACTTC	CASSLVQGAYEQYF
NA	NA	TRBV27	15	TRBJ2-7	TGTGCCAGCAGTTTAAGGAGTGAACCCCCCTACGAGCAGTACTTC	CASSLRSEPPYEQYF
once	NA	TRBV6-6	12	TRBJ2-7	TGTGCCAGCAGTCACATAAGATACGAGCAGTACTTC	CASSHIRYEQYF
NA	NA	TRBV29-1	13	TRBJ1-2	TGCAGCGTTGAAGATCGAGGGCCCGGAGGCTACACCTTC	CSVEDRGPGGYTF
once	NA	TRBV9	17	TRBJ2-1	TGTGCCAGCAGCGTGAGTTCCCGGGCCGCCCCCTACAATGAGCAGTTCTTC	CASSVSSRAAPYNEQFF
NA	NA	TRBV10-1	14	TRBJ2-7	TGCGCCAGCAGTGAAAGTAGGTTGGGGGACGAGCAGTACTTC	CASSESRLGDEQYF
NA	TRBD2	TRBV29-1	16	TRBJ2-7	TGCAGCGCCGTGCTACTAGCGGGAGTTGGTCTCCCTGAGCAGTACTTC	CSAVLLAGVGLPEQYF
NA	TRBD2	TRBV19	16	TRBJ2-3	TGTGCCAGTAGTATCGGGACTAGCGTTCCCACAGATACGCAGTATTTT	CASSIGTSVPTDTQYF
NA	TRBD2	TRBV28	14	TRBJ2-1	TGTGCCAGCAGCCACATAGCGGGAGGGCGTGAGCAGTTCTTC	CASSHIAGGREQFF
NA	TRBD2	TRBV2	16	TRBJ2-7	TGTGCCAGCAGTGAGCGCCTTCGGGAGGGGACCTACGAGCAGTACTTC	CASSERLREGTYEQYF
few	NA	TRBV5-6	13	TRBJ1-5	TGTGCCAGCAGCGGTGACAGCAATCAGCCCCAGCATTTT	CASSGDSNQPQHF
NA	NA	TRBV4-1	14	TRBJ2-7	TGCGCCAGCAGCCCCTCAGGCGCTTCCTACGAGCAGTACTTC	CASSPSGASYEQYF
NA	NA	TRBV27	14	TRBJ1-1	TGTGCCAGCAGTTTAAGTGGTATGAACACTGAAGCTTTCTTT	CASSLSGMNTEAFF
NA	NA	TRBV5-6	14	TRBJ1-2	TGTGCCAGCAGCTTGCTTGCAGGCCCCTATGGCTACACCTTC	CASSLLAGPYGYTF
NA	NA	TRBV15	15	TRBJ1-5	TGTGCCACCAGCAGAGATGGACTGGTAGATCAGCCCCAGCATTTT	CATSRDGLVDQPQHF
NA	NA	TRBV27	15	TRBJ2-3	TGTGCCAGCAGTTTTAACCCGCCGGGGGCAGATACGCAGTATTTT	CASSFNPPGADTQYF
NA	NA	TRBV28	14	TRBJ1-5	TGTGCCAGCAGTTTATTGGGGTCAAATCAGCCCCAGCATTTT	CASSLLGSNQPQHF
NA	NA	TRBV6-5	14	TRBJ2-1	TGTGCCAGCAGTGACGGGACTTCTTACAATGAGCAGTTCTTC	CASSDGTSYNEQFF
NA	NA	TRBV27	17	TRBJ2-3	TGTGCCAGCAGTTTAAGTGTAGGGGGGACAGTTACAGATACGCAGTATTTT	CASSLSVGGTVTDTQYF
once	NA	TRBV9	16	TRBJ2-5	TGTGCCAGCAGCGTACCAAGCAAGGGGATGCAAGAGACCCAGTACTTC	CASSVPSKGMQETQYF
NA	TRBD2	TRBV4-1	17	TRBJ2-2	TGCGCCAGCAGCCACCCAGCGGGAGGGCCGAACACCGGGGAGCTGTTTTTT	CASSHPAGGPNTGELFF
once	NA	TRBV28	13	TRBJ2-7	TGTGCCAGCAGTTTACCAACAATTTACGAGCAGTACTTC	CASSLPTIYEQYF
NA	NA	TRBV7-9	16	TRBJ2-2	TGTGCCAGCAGGTCTGCCCGACTAGTGAACACCGGGGAGCTGTTTTTT	CASRSARLVNTGELFF
few	NA	TRBV11-2	9	TRBJ1-2	TGTGCCAGCTATCCTGGCTACACCTTC	CASYPGYTF
once	NA	TRBV14	14	TRBJ2-3	TGTGCCAGCAGCCAAGAGGGGTTGGCAGATACGCAGTATTTT	CASSQEGLADTQYF